Each of the 16 T cell receptor beta chains below was sequenced from the same sample in a study of T cell clonality in common variable immunodeficiency. The protocol was immunoSEQ multiplex PCR, while the TCRdb copy is restricted to in-frame clones and leaves out a portion. This repertoire holds tens of thousands of clones, and none appear only once. Their recognized antigens are unknown. Study-wide results and limits: In common variable immunodeficiency, TCR beta chains reportedly carried fewer deletions and N-nucleotide insertions.

The sequencing input was peripheral blood mononuclear cells. All receptors come from a human donor with common variable immunodeficiency.

This clone was found many times. The observed sequence ends 3 residues before the CDR3 terminus, with the missing tail filled in from the germline J gene. The chain carries TRBV5-1 and TRBJ1-1; a possible D gene is TRBD1 (6 bases). CDR1 and CDR2 (germline): SGHRS, YFSETQ. The CDR3 contains 15 residues. V was clipped by 0 bases and J by 5 bases, with 14 bases between them. The CDR3 DNA, read in part, is TGCGCCAGCAGCTTGGCAGGGGATCCGAGGACTGAA. Translation gives CASSLAGDPRTE. The complete CDR3 reads CASSLAGDPRTEAFF.

This clone occurred many times. The covered CDR3 bases are TGTGCCTGGAGACTAGCGGGGGGGATTGAG. As protein: CAWRLAGGIE. The full CDR3 reads CAWRLAGGIEQFF. V and J are TRBV30 and TRBJ2-1, with TRBD2 identical over 13 bases. The read ends 3 residues early relative to the CDR3; the germline J gene fills the gap. The CDR3 loop spans 13 amino acids. V lost 3 bases, J lost 9 bases, and 2 bases stayed unmatched. Germline loops: CDR1 GTSNPN, CDR2 SVGIG (reference sequence).

Note on this clone: The read gets to within 3 residues of the CDR3 end, and the germline J gene fills in the rest. The chain joins TRBV30 to TRBJ2-7; tentatively, D is TRBD2 (6 bases). Trimming removed 1 base from V and 2 bases from J, with 15 bases in between. The CDR3 runs 15 residues. Germline-derived CDR1 and CDR2 are GTSNPN and SVGIG (reference sequence). Partial CDR3 DNA: TGTGCCTGGAGTGGCGGGGCCATTACGACCTACGAG. Translation gives CAWSGGAITTYE. The entire CDR3 sequence reads CAWSGGAITTYEQYF.

As concerns this clone: The CDR3 is cut off 3 residues early in the read; its end comes from the germline J gene. The chain has TRBV30 and TRBJ1-5; 9 positions agree with TRBD1. The CDR3 is 15 amino acids. Germline CDR1 reads GTSNPN; CDR2 reads SVGIG (reference sequence). V trimming: 2 bases; J trimming: 3 bases; junction bases outside the gene matches: 5. The sequenced CDR3 bases are TGTGCCTGGAGTAAAGGACAGGGGCTCAATCAGCCC. This encodes CAWSKGQGLNQP. The entire CDR3 is CAWSKGQGLNQPQHF.

This clone showed up many times. An end of the junction differs from the germline gene, which may be a read error. The read stops 3 residues short of the end of the CDR3; the missing end is completed from the germline J gene. This rearrangement joins TRBV19 to TRBJ1-1; D gene unclear. The length of the CDR3 is 14 residues. Germline V gives CDR1 LNHDA, CDR2 SQIVND (reference sequence). CDR3 bases read: TGTGCCAGTAGTATAGATCTGGCTAACAGTGAA. Translated: CASSIDLANSE. The CDR3 reads in full as CASSIDLANSEAFF.

This clone was detected many times. The read stops 3 residues short of the end of the CDR3; the missing end is completed from the germline J gene. The V call is TRBV9, the J call TRBJ1-2; 7 positions match TRBD1. From germline, CDR1 is SGDLS and CDR2 YYNGEE. This CDR3 region has 15 residues. V lost 4 bases and J lost 5; bases outside the gene matches: 11. CDR3 protein: CASSPKGTESYGYTF. The CDR3 bases that were read are TGTGCCAGCAGCCCCAAAGGGACAGAGAGTTATGGC.

This clone was found many times. The read gets to within 3 residues of the CDR3 end, and the germline J gene fills in the rest. The rearrangement links TRBV19 to TRBJ1-5; tentative D call: TRBD1 (5 bases). The germline V and J ends were trimmed by 1 base and 4 bases, with 14 bases remaining between them. The germline V gene encodes CDR1 LNHDA and CDR2 SQIVND (reference sequence). This CDR3 is built from 16 residues. Incomplete CDR3 DNA: TGTGCCAGTAGTATAGGGACACCGGGGGGGAATCAGCCC. It codes for CASSIGTPGGNQP. From start to end, the CDR3 is CASSIGTPGGNQPQHF.

Points on this clone: The missing CDR3 end, 3 residues past where the read stops, is filled in from the germline J gene. The rearrangement links TRBV2 to TRBJ2-4; D not resolved. CDR3 length: 16 residues. Germline V gene sequence: CDR1 SNHLY, CDR2 FYNNEI. Trimming left V 5 bases short and J 2 bases short, with 16 bases between. The part of the CDR3 DNA that was read is TGTGCCAGCAGTTATACTACGGGTGTCCCCAAAAACATT. Translated: CASSYTTGVPKNI. The entire CDR3 protein reads CASSYTTGVPKNIQYF.

This clone was detected a few times. The sequenced fragment ends 3 residues before the CDR3 boundary, so the rest is inferred from the germline J gene. J is TRBJ1-6 and V is TRBV19; D might be TRBD1 (5 bases). The germline V gene has CDR1 LNHDA and CDR2 SQIVND (reference sequence). The CDR3 totals 16 residues. The ends were cut back, 3 bases at V and 9 bases at J, with 18 bases in the middle. The sequenced part of the CDR3 DNA is TGTGCCAGTAGTATGGGGGGTACGGTTATTGGTTCACCC. This codes for CASSMGGTVIGSP. The CDR3 in full is CASSMGGTVIGSPLHF.

A note on this clone: The read terminates 3 residues before the CDR3 end, so the remaining end is supplied by the germline J gene. This sequence joins TRBV6-2 or TRBV6-3 and TRBJ1-5, with D maybe TRBD1 (5 bases). The CDR3 runs to 15 residues. The V gene's germline CDR1 is MNHEY and CDR2 SVGEGT. V was cut by 8 bases and J by 2 bases, with 16 bases left in between. The CDR3 is CASQPGGGGNQPQHF. The sequenced CDR3 bases are TGTGCCAGCCAGCCCGGGGGAGGAGGCAATCAGCCC.

This clone was observed at least ten times. Read sequence stops 3 residues before the CDR3 end, and the germline J gene provides the missing end. The chain recombines TRBV7-9 with TRBJ2-1; possibly TRBD2 for D (5 bases). Per the germline V gene, CDR1 is SEHNR and CDR2 is FQNEAQ (reference sequence). The CDR3 has 14 amino acids. V dropped 4 bases and J dropped 5 bases, with 12 bases sitting between them. CDR3 residues: CASSWSGRNNEQFF. Incomplete CDR3 DNA: TGTGCCAGCAGCTGGAGCGGTCGAAACAATGAG.

This clone was detected ten times or more. The CDR3 end is not reached by the read, which stops 3 residues before it; the germline J gene fills it in. The chain recombines TRBV12-3 or TRBV12-4 with TRBJ2-7; maybe TRBD1 (6 bases). Between the trimmed V and J ends, which lost 7 bases and 1 base, there was a span of 17 bases. The CDR3 is made up of 15 amino acids. The CDR3 here is CASTDLGQGSYEQYF. Incomplete CDR3 DNA: TGTGCCAGCACCGACCTAGGGCAGGGGTCCTACGAG.

This clone occurred many times. The sequence runs out 3 residues before the end of the CDR3; the remainder is reconstructed from the germline J gene. V and J are TRBV7-2 and TRBJ1-1, with 7 nucleotides matching TRBD1. The CDR3 runs to 12 residues. Germline V gene data show CDR1 as SGHTA and CDR2 as FQGNSA. J was trimmed by 5 bases and V by 7 bases; bases with no gene match: 4. CDR3 residues: CASTLRGTEAFF. The DNA read from the CDR3 is TGTGCCAGCACCCTCAGGGGGACTGAA.

This clone occurred many times. This CDR3 reads CASYSRDRGGEKLFF. CDR3 DNA (partial): TGTGCCAGCTACTCCAGGGACAGGGGTGGTGAAAAA. The chain carries TRBV18 and TRBJ1-4; TRBD1 matches 10 bases. Sequencing ends 3 residues short of the CDR3 end; the germline J gene provides the rest. CDR3 length: 15 residues. Germline values: CDR1 KGHSH, CDR2 LQKENI. V was clipped by 7 bases and J by 7 bases; unmatched bases: 9. The full variable domain, its missing parts supplied by reference TRBV18 and TRBJ1-4, is NAGVMQNPRHLVRRRGQEARLRCSPMKGHSHVYWYRQLPEEGLKFMVYLQKENIIDESGMPKERFSAEFPKEGPSILRIQQVVRGDSAAYFCASYSRDRGGEKLFFGSGTQLSVL.

Comment on this clone: The read stops 3 residues short of the end of the CDR3; the missing end is completed from the germline J gene. V usage is TRBV2 and J usage is TRBJ2-5; 7 nucleotides align to TRBD2. The CDR3 is made up of 13 amino acids. Looked up from germline, CDR1 is SNHLY and CDR2 is FYNNEI. The junction had 8 bases not matched to a gene; V was cut back by 8 bases and J by 5 bases. The CDR3 bases that were read are TGTGCCAGCGGGGGGGAGGGTAGGGAGACC. Translation gives CASGGEGRET. The complete CDR3 reads CASGGEGRETQYF. Variable domain in full (rest from reference TRBV2 and TRBJ2-5): EPEVTQTPSHQVTQMGQEVILRCVPISNHLYFYWYRQILGQKVEFLVSFYNNEISEKSEIFDDQFSVERPDGSNFTLKIRSTKLEDSAMYFCASGGEGRETQYFGPGTRLLVL.

With regard to this clone: The read terminates 3 residues ahead of where the CDR3 ends, so the germline J gene completes it. The V call is TRBV6-2 or TRBV6-3, the J call TRBJ1-2; TRBD1 aligns across 8 bases. Germline values: CDR1 MNHEY, CDR2 SVGEGT. After removal of 10 bases from V and 6 bases from J, the junction contained 10 bases not matched to a gene. This CDR3 has 13 residues. Here the CDR3 reads CANQWTGKDGYTF. The DNA read from the CDR3 is TGTGCCAACCAGTGGACAGGGAAGGATGGC.